The 5 T cell receptor beta chains presented below share a single source sample, sequenced in a study of OX40 agonist ivuxolimab in advanced cancers. Data came from immunoSEQ multiplex PCR; TCRdb stores just in-frame clones and leaves some out. Of 60,000 to 90,000 clones in the sample, roughly 87% were seen once. The specimen comprised CD4+ or CD8+ T cells sorted from blood, sampled in a trial of the OX40 agonist ivuxolimab. The receptor source for this set is an adult with an advanced solid tumor such as melanoma, head and neck, liver or kidney cancer.

The J gene is TRBJ2-6, the V gene TRBV28, with D hard to call. Trimming pared 3 bases from V and 2 bases from J, leaving 8 bases between. The CDR3 sequence is 15 residues long. In germline, CDR1 is MDHEN, CDR2 SYDVKM. The CDR3 coding sequence is TGTGCCAGCAGTTTTCAGGTAGCTGGGGCCAACGTCCTGACTTTC. Translation: CASSFQVAGANVLTF.

In its sample, this clone was seen once. This rearrangement joins TRBV19 to TRBJ1-5; 8 positions match TRBD1. Trimming removed 4 bases from V and 4 bases from J; junction bases left unmatched: 6. The germline gives CDR1 LNHDA, CDR2 SQIVND (reference sequence). This CDR3 region has 15 residues. The CDR3 sequence is CASSTGTGANQPQHF. The CDR3 DNA is TGTGCCAGTAGTACCGGGACAGGCGCAAATCAGCCCCAGCATTTT.

The chain uses TRBV19 and TRBJ1-5; 10 nucleotides align to TRBD1. This CDR3 contains 15 residues. Germline V gene lookup returns CDR1 LNHDA and CDR2 SQIVND (reference sequence). V shed 5 bases and J 5 bases; nucleotides not matched to a gene: 6. The CDR3 loop reads CASSSRQGAHQPQHF. Here the CDR3 DNA reads TGTGCCAGTAGTTCAAGACAGGGGGCCCATCAGCCCCAGCATTTT.

This chain connects TRBV6-6 to TRBJ1-2, with D maybe TRBD1 (6 bases). V dropped 6 bases and J dropped 8 bases, with 22 bases sitting between them. Germline V lookup: CDR1 MNHNY, CDR2 SVGAGI (reference sequence). There are 15 residues in the CDR3. CDR3: CASRLTGRGAQGYTF. The CDR3 DNA is TGTGCCAGCAGGCTCACAGGGAGGGGGGCGCAGGGCTACACCTTC.

This sequence joins TRBV30 and TRBJ2-3, with TRBD2 matching 7 bases. The CDR3 consists of 17 residues. V was pared by 0 bases and J by 5 bases, with 14 bases of the junction left unmatched. CDR1 is GTSNPN and CDR2 is SVGIG in the germline V gene (reference sequence). CDR3: CAWSVRGRGGSVDTQYF. CDR3 DNA sequence: TGTGCCTGGAGTGTACGTGGACGGGGAGGGTCGGTAGATACGCAGTATTTT.